The present T cell receptor (beta chain) was sequenced within a study of cytomegalovirus exposure and HLA in healthy donors. General study findings and limits: Some V segments, including TRBV6-2 and TRBV6-3, were excluded as indistinguishable. In a later analysis, at a false discovery rate of 0.05, roughly 17,000 TCR beta sequences matched HLA alleles.

Turning to this clone: Its matching antigen is unknown.

Germline V CDR1 and CDR2: MNHNS, SASEGT. V lost 1 base and J 5 bases, leaving 11 bases between the germline ends. CDR3 length equals 15 residues. The PCR used 60 Vbeta and 13 Jbeta primers. The protocol was immunoSEQ multiplex PCR, while the TCRdb copy is restricted to in-frame clones and leaves out a portion. The sample comprises 150,000 to 200,000 clones, around 80% of which are singletons, and about 1.1% rests with the top ten. The rearrangement uses TRBV6-1 and TRBJ2-2, with no clear D. The sequenced material came from PBMCs. This TCR was recovered from a woman aged 40 to 55 in good health and CMV-seronegative. The CDR3 DNA reads TGTGCCAGCAGTGAAGATTTGAGAAGAACCGGGGAGCTGTTTTTT. Amino acids: CASSEDLRRTGELFF.